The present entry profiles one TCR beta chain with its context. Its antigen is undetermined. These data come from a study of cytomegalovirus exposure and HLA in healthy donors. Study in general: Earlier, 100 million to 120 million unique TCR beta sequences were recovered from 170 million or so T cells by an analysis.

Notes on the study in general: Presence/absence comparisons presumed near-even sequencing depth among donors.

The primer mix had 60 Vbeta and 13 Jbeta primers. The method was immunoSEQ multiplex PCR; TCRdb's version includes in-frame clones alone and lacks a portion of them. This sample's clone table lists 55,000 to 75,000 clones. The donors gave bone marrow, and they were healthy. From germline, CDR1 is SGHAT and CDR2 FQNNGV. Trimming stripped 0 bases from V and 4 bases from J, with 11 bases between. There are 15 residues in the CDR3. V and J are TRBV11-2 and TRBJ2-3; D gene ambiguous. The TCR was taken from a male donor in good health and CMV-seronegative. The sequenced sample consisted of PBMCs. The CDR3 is CASSLEGRLADTQYF. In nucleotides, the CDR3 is TGTGCCAGCAGCTTAGAGGGTCGCCTAGCAGATACGCAGTATTTT.